Each of the 5 T cell receptor beta chains below was sequenced from the same sample in a study of CD8 T cells in Susac syndrome. Reverse transcription of roughly 0.5 to 1 ug RNA was carried out with random hexamers. One entry per CDR3 protein results from TCRdb running MiXCR on the immunoSEQ multiplex PCR reads. The sample consists of a few hundred thousand distinct CDR3 sequences, roughly nine tenths of them appearing once. The sample consisted of CD4+ T cells from PBMCs. These receptors were obtained from a human donor with multiple sclerosis.

J is TRBJ1-2 and V is TRBV7-9, with 7 bases that match TRBD1. Germline V gene lookup returns CDR1 SEHNR and CDR2 FQNEAQ (reference sequence). With 6 bases clipped from V and 4 bases from J, the junction kept 11 bases outside the gene matches. The CDR3 consists of 15 residues. CDR3 protein: CASRPLVDRPYGYTF. The CDR3 bases are TGTGCCAGCAGGCCACTCGTGGACAGGCCCTATGGCTACACCTTC.

The chain has TRBV7-6 and TRBJ2-1; possibly TRBD1 or TRBD2 for D (5 bases each). With 5 bases removed from V and 10 bases from J, the gap between germline ends came to 18 bases. Looked up from germline, CDR1 is SGHVS and CDR2 is FNYEAQ. The CDR3 spans 14 residues. CDR3 loop: CASSLKTGPLEQFF. In DNA form, the CDR3 reads TGTGCCAGCAGCCTAAAGACGGGACCTTTGGAGCAGTTCTTC.

J is TRBJ1-3 and V is TRBV5-6; D might be TRBD1 (5 bases). CDR1 is SGHDT, CDR2 YYEEEE, per germline. The CDR3 contains 17 residues. Trimming pared 1 base from V and 0 bases from J, leaving 14 bases between. CDR3 DNA: TGTGCCAGCAGCTTGTGGGGCCGCCCTCTCTCTGGAAACACCATATATTTT. Residues: CASSLWGRPLSGNTIYF.

This chain joins TRBV29-1 and TRBJ1-1; the match to TRBD1 covers 7 bases. This CDR3 is built from 13 residues. CDR1 SQVTM and CDR2 ANQGSEA come from the germline V gene. V lost 7 bases, J lost 2 bases, and 7 bases stayed unmatched. DNA for the CDR3: TGCAGCGCCGGGGGACAGCCCAACACTGAAGCTTTCTTT. Amino acids: CSAGGQPNTEAFF. Complete variable domain (other parts from reference TRBV29-1 and TRBJ1-1): SAVISQKPSRDICQRGTSLTIQCQVDSQVTMMFWYRQQPGQSLTLIATANQGSEATYESGFVIDKFPISRPNLTFSTLTVSNMSPEDSSIYLCSAGGQPNTEAFFGQGTRLTVV.

This chain connects TRBV2 to TRBJ1-1, with TRBD1 matching over 7 bases. After removal of 6 bases from V and 8 bases from J, the junction contained 9 bases not matched to a gene. Germline loops: CDR1 SNHLY, CDR2 FYNNEI. The CDR3 loop spans 13 amino acids. This chain's CDR3 is CASSLQGSAEAFF. CDR3 DNA: TGTGCCAGCAGCTTACAGGGGTCCGCGGAAGCTTTCTTT.